A single sample gave rise to the 26 T cell receptor beta chains below, sequenced in a study of T cell responses to AZD1222 COVID-19 vaccine. Profiling relied on immunoSEQ multiplex PCR, and the TCRdb table lists in-frame clones only, not all of them. The sample holds 150,000 to 200,000 clones, more than 85% seen once. Sequencing was performed on peripheral blood, taken 28 days after the second AZD1222 dose. These receptors originate from an adult who received the AZD1222 COVID-19 vaccine.

The chain combines TRBV7-2 with TRBJ2-3; 9 positions match TRBD2. V was clipped by 1 base and J by 5 bases; unmatched bases: 13. The CDR3 covers 18 residues. The V gene's germline CDR1 is SGHTA and CDR2 FQGNSA. CDR3 nucleotide sequence: TGTGCCAGCAGCTTAGTCCTTCTGGCGGGAGGGTTTGGAGATACGCAGTATTTT. Its protein is CASSLVLLAGGFGDTQYF.

CDR3 loop: CASHGSTAAYGYTF. The CDR3 DNA reads TGTGCCAGCCACGGGTCAACGGCAGCCTATGGCTACACCTTC. The V and J genes are TRBV18 and TRBJ1-2; D is uncertain. Germline CDR1 is KGHSH and CDR2 is LQKENI. CDR3 length equals 14 residues. The germline V and J ends were trimmed by 8 bases and 4 bases, with 17 bases remaining between them.

This clone showed up just a few times. In the same sample, other DNA sequences code for this CDR3. This chain links TRBV7-9 with TRBJ1-2; D might be TRBD1 (5 bases). Deletions cut 3 bases from V and 8 bases from J, with 10 bases between. Germline CDR1 reads SEHNR; CDR2 reads FQNEAQ (reference sequence). This CDR3 spans 12 amino acids. For the CDR3, the DNA is TGTGCCAGCAGCTTTAATAGGGACGGCTACACCTTC. Its protein product is CASSFNRDGYTF.

The CDR3 nucleotides read TGTGCCAGCAGCCGATTAACTAGCGGGAGTCCAGATACGCAGTATTTT. It yields the protein CASSRLTSGSPDTQYF. The chain has TRBV11-3 and TRBJ2-3, with 11 bases fitting TRBD2. CDR3 size: 16 residues. Germline-derived CDR1 and CDR2 are SGHNT and YENEEA. Unmatched junction bases numbered 8, after V lost 5 bases and J lost 4 bases.

This chain links TRBV29-1 with TRBJ2-7, with 8 bases aligning to TRBD1. Germline lookup yields CDR1 SQVTM and CDR2 ANQGSEA. The J segment lost 7 bases and the V segment lost 2 bases, leaving 7 bases of the junction unmatched. CDR3 size: 13 residues. The CDR3 DNA follows: TGCAGCGTTGAACCCGGACAGGGCGGGGAGCAGTACTTC. Translated: CSVEPGQGGEQYF.

The chain recombines TRBV18 with TRBJ2-2; D might be TRBD1 (5 bases). V lost 3 bases and J lost 0, with 11 bases in between. Germline assignment: CDR1 KGHSH and CDR2 LQKENI. The CDR3 contains 16 residues. The CDR3 nucleotides read TGTGCCAGCTCACCTCACAGGTTTTCGAACACCGGGGAGCTGTTTTTT. Encoded protein: CASSPHRFSNTGELFF.

The gene calls are TRBV7-9 and TRBJ2-2; D is uncertain. This CDR3 region has 14 residues. CDR1 and CDR2 (germline): SEHNR, FQNEAQ (reference sequence). V was pared by 7 bases and J by 6 bases, with 15 bases between. The CDR3 bases are TGTGCCAGCAATCAAGCCCCCGGGTCCGGGGAGCTGTTTTTT. Its translation is CASNQAPGSGELFF.

V gene TRBV3-1 (or the pseudogene TRBV3-2) combines with J gene TRBJ1-5; weak D call: TRBD1 (5 bases). The V end lost 0 bases, the J end lost 1 base, and 19 bases lay between the germline ends. Germline V gene sequence: CDR1 LGHDT, CDR2 YNNKEL (reference sequence). There are 19 residues in the CDR3. The CDR3, as DNA: TGTGCCAGCAGCCAAGATCTTCCGATGGGGGGTGCCAGCAATCAGCCCCAGCATTTT. Amino acids: CASSQDLPMGGASNQPQHF.

The gene calls are TRBV27 and TRBJ1-2; a possible D gene is TRBD1 (6 bases). CDR1 and CDR2 (germline): MNHEY, SMNVEV (reference sequence). The ends were cut back, 5 bases at V and 7 bases at J, with 17 bases in the middle. The CDR3 length is 14 residues. CDR3 sequence reads: CASSPSRGAGGYTF. The CDR3 region has the DNA TGTGCCAGCAGTCCATCCCGGGGGGCCGGTGGCTACACCTTC.

This clone was seen a few times. This chain connects TRBV6-1 to TRBJ1-2; maybe TRBD1 (5 bases). The germline gives CDR1 MNHNS, CDR2 SASEGT. This CDR3 is built from 14 residues. V gave up 2 bases and J gave up 8 bases, with 15 bases separating them. CDR3 in DNA: TGTGCCAGCAGTGAAACTGGCAGGGCAGGGGGCTACACCTTC. This sequence encodes CASSETGRAGGYTF.

This clone was found once. J is TRBJ2-1 and V is TRBV25-1, with 8 bases matching TRBD2. CDR3 length: 16 residues. Trimming cost V 0 bases and J 7 bases; bases outside gene matches: 8. Germline values: CDR1 MGHDK, CDR2 SYGVNS. CDR3 coding DNA: TGTGCCAGCAGTGAATATTCGGGGGGGCCAAGTAATGAGCAGTTCTTC. Amino acids: CASSEYSGGPSNEQFF.

This sequence joins TRBV7-8 and TRBJ2-7; D remains unclear. The CDR3 contains 15 residues. The V gene lost 1 base and the J gene lost 2 bases, with 12 bases spanning the gap. CDR1 is SGHVS and CDR2 is FQNEAQ in the germline V gene. The CDR3: CASSLEAHPTYEQYF. The CDR3 DNA reads TGTGCCAGCAGCTTAGAGGCACACCCTACCTACGAGCAGTACTTC.

The rearrangement uses TRBV2 and TRBJ1-1; D is uncertain. The germline V gene has CDR1 SNHLY and CDR2 FYNNEI. Trimming shortened V by 6 bases and J by 3 bases, and 5 bases separated the two germline ends. The CDR3 has 11 amino acids. The CDR3 is CASREYTEAFF. CDR3 coding DNA: TGTGCCAGCAGGGAATACACTGAAGCTTTCTTT.

The chain combines TRBV3-1 (or the pseudogene TRBV3-2) with TRBJ2-1; 10 bases agree with TRBD2. This CDR3 is 16 amino acids long. Trimming removed 2 bases from V and 1 base from J; junction bases left unmatched: 2. In germline, CDR1 is LGHDT, CDR2 YNNKEL (reference sequence). The CDR3 DNA is TGTGCCAGCAGCCAACTAGCGGGAGTATCCTACAATGAGCAGTTCTTC. Its protein is CASSQLAGVSYNEQFF.

In its sample, this clone was seen a few times. V and J are TRBV2 and TRBJ2-5; possible D gene TRBD1, 6 bases. The CDR3 has 16 amino acids. Deletions cut 8 bases from V and 5 bases from J, with 24 bases between. Per the germline V gene, CDR1 is SNHLY and CDR2 is FYNNEI. In DNA form, the CDR3 reads TGTGCCAGCTGGGGGCCCACTTTGGCTGGTGGGGAGACCCAGTACTTC. Translating gives CASWGPTLAGGETQYF.

DNA for the CDR3: TGTGCCAGCAGCTTAGCCCGCGCAGAGCTGGGGCAAGAGACCCAGTACTTC. Encoded protein: CASSLARAELGQETQYF. The chain carries TRBV7-2 and TRBJ2-5, with unresolved D. CDR1 is SGHTA and CDR2 is FQGNSA in the germline V gene. Trimming took off 0 bases at V and 2 bases at J, with 16 bases between the two ends. The CDR3 covers 17 residues.

This chain links TRBV29-1 with TRBJ1-2; the D is unclear. The CDR3 contains 14 residues. The V end lost 2 bases, the J end lost 6 bases, and 16 bases lay between the germline ends. Germline CDR1 and CDR2: SQVTM and ANQGSEA. The CDR3 nucleotides are TGCAGCGTTGAACCGAGGGTTAGATTACATGGCTACACCTTC. Translation gives CSVEPRVRLHGYTF.

V and J are TRBV7-6 and TRBJ1-6; TRBD1 aligns across 7 bases. V lost 5 bases and J lost 8; bases outside the gene matches: 12. Germline CDR1 SGHVS, CDR2 FNYEAQ. The CDR3 contains 16 residues. The CDR3 sequence: CASSKGARGPDSPLHF. The CDR3 bases are TGTGCCAGCAGCAAGGGGGCTCGGGGCCCCGATTCACCCCTCCACTTT.

The genes are TRBV3-1 (or the pseudogene TRBV3-2) and TRBJ2-3; 7 bases fit TRBD2. The CDR3 contains 17 residues. V lost 0 bases and J lost 1; bases outside the gene matches: 7. Germline V gene data show CDR1 as LGHDT and CDR2 as YNNKEL (reference sequence). CDR3 coding DNA: TGTGCCAGCAGCCAAGATCCCGCGGGAGTCGGCACAGATACGCAGTATTTT. Translating it yields CASSQDPAGVGTDTQYF.

This chain uses TRBV12-3 or TRBV12-4 with TRBJ1-2; 9 bases match TRBD1. The CDR3 runs 13 residues. V trimming: 6 bases; J trimming: 7 bases; junction bases outside the gene matches: 6. The CDR3 loop reads CASRERTGVGYTF. The CDR3 bases are TGTGCCAGCAGGGAACGGACAGGGGTTGGCTACACCTTC.

V gene TRBV9 combines with J gene TRBJ2-3; the D is unclear. Germline V CDR1 and CDR2: SGDLS, YYNGEE. This CDR3 region has 16 residues. The V gene lost 0 bases and the J gene lost 0 bases, with 11 bases spanning the gap. Written as DNA, the CDR3 is TGTGCCAGCAGCGTAGCTCCCCAGGCCAGCACAGATACGCAGTATTTT. Translating gives CASSVAPQASTDTQYF.

The V gene is TRBV2, the J gene TRBJ2-1; TRBD2 matches 15 bases. The CDR3 consists of 15 residues. CDR1 and CDR2 (germline): SNHLY, FYNNEI. The V segment lost 6 bases and the J segment 6 bases; nucleotides outside the gene matches: 3. CDR3 residues: CASSGLAGGPNEQFF. DNA of the CDR3: TGTGCCAGCAGCGGACTAGCGGGGGGGCCCAATGAGCAGTTCTTC.

The chain combines TRBV4-2 with TRBJ2-5; possibly TRBD1 or TRBD2 for D (5 bases each). The CDR3 is 14 amino acids. The germline V and J ends were trimmed by 0 bases and 5 bases, with 10 bases remaining between them. Germline assignment: CDR1 LGHNA and CDR2 YNFKEQ. The CDR3 reads CASSQDPGRETQYF. The CDR3 DNA is TGTGCCAGCAGCCAAGATCCGGGACGGGAGACCCAGTACTTC.

A remark on this clone: Different DNA sequences within this sample yield the same CDR3. The genes are TRBV6-6 and TRBJ1-5; D call uncertain. V gave up 3 bases and J gave up 3 bases, with 12 bases separating them. The CDR3 is 15 residues long. Germline CDR1 MNHNY, CDR2 SVGAGI (reference sequence). CDR3 region: CASSYLGKSNQPQHF. CDR3 coding DNA: TGTGCCAGCAGTTATCTTGGGAAGTCCAATCAGCCCCAGCATTTT.

The chain links TRBV11-2 to TRBJ2-7, with 7 bases lining up with TRBD2. Trimming removed 1 base from V and 0 bases from J; junction bases left unmatched: 3. The CDR3 loop spans 15 amino acids. Germline assignment: CDR1 SGHAT and CDR2 FQNNGV. CDR3 DNA: TGTGCCAGCAGCTTAGTGGGCGGGAGCTCCTACGAGCAGTACTTC. Translation: CASSLVGGSSYEQYF.

The rearrangement links TRBV5-6 to TRBJ2-5; TRBD2 is a possible D gene (6 bases). Trimming removed 4 bases at V and 5 bases at J, with 18 bases between. Germline lookup yields CDR1 SGHDT and CDR2 YYEEEE. The CDR3 extends over 15 amino acids. Written as DNA, the CDR3 is TGTGCCAGCAGCCTGACTGGCGGGGAGGCGGAGACCCAGTACTTC. Protein product: CASSLTGGEAETQYF.